Reported below is one TCR beta chain. The sample comes from a study of OX40 agonist ivuxolimab in advanced cancers. Background on the study: The group had a mean age of 60 years, ranged from about 23 to 85, and was roughly 83% male.

The repertoire was sequenced with immunoSEQ multiplex PCR; TCRdb's copy has only in-frame clones and lacks some. The sample carries approximately 90,000 clones, roughly 86% recorded once. The CDR3 length is 15 residues. Germline V gene data show CDR1 as MDHEN and CDR2 as SYDVKM. Trimming stripped 1 base from V and 6 bases from J, with 15 bases between. The material sequenced was CD4+ or CD8+ T cells sorted from blood, taken in a trial of the OX40 agonist ivuxolimab. The receptor was isolated from an adult with an advanced solid tumor such as melanoma, head and neck, liver or kidney cancer. The gene calls are TRBV28 and TRBJ1-1; the D gene is possibly TRBD1 (5 bases). CDR3 sequence (DNA): TGTGCCAGCAGTTTATACGCAGGGAATAACGCTGAAGCTTTCTTT. Its protein is CASSLYAGNNAEAFF.